Listed below are T cell receptor beta chains from one sample, sequenced in a study of T cells in Graves' hyperthyroidism and ophthalmopathy. TCRdb recomputed calls from the multiplex PCR reads with MiXCR, one row per CDR3 protein. The table includes nearly 750,000 distinct CDR3 sequences, approximately 40% detected once. The sequenced sample was blood. These receptors all come from a woman aged 40-49 years with Graves' hyperthyroidism. Each CDR3 is given with its conserved first and last residue. The D gene is left open where the match is weak. Clone size, where shown, is once, few, many, or a class for clones that have expanded.

j_call d_call cdr3_length clone_size v_call cdr3_aa cdr3_nt
TRBJ2-5 - 13 many TRBV11-2 CASSLRVQETQYF TGTGCCAGCAGCCTCAGGGTTCAAGAGACCCAGTACTTC
TRBJ1-2 - 14 - TRBV5-6 CASREQTLEYGYTF TGTGCCAGCAGAGAACAGACTTTAGAGTATGGCTACACCTTC
TRBJ1-2 - 14 many TRBV7-3 CASSLKGGRGGYTF TGTGCCAGCAGCTTAAAGGGGGGGCGTGGTGGCTACACCTTC
TRBJ2-1 - 15 - TRBV9 CASSVVDAGYNEQFF TGTGCCAGCAGCGTAGTAGACGCAGGGTACAATGAGCAGTTCTTC
TRBJ1-5 TRBD1 16 few TRBV20-1 CSARDIRGTVNQPQHF TGCAGTGCTAGAGATATCAGGGGGACAGTTAATCAGCCCCAGCATTTT
TRBJ2-5 TRBD1 14 many TRBV12-3/TRBV12-4 CASKAGQGQETQYF TGTGCCAGCAAAGCGGGACAGGGACAAGAGACCCAGTACTTC
TRBJ2-3 TRBD1 12 few TRBV20-1 CRGQSSTDTQYF TGCAGGGGACAGTCTAGCACAGATACGCAGTATTTT
TRBJ2-7 TRBD1 14 many TRBV7-2 CASSPGQWSYEQYF TGTGCCAGCAGCCCGGGACAGTGGTCCTACGAGCAGTACTTC
TRBJ1-6 TRBD1 19 - TRBV5-1 CASSQGATTGGIAHSPLHF TGCGCCAGCAGCCAAGGGGCTACGACAGGGGGCATAGCGCATTCACCCCTCCACTTT
TRBJ1-3 - 14 many TRBV7-9 CASSSRSYGNTIYF TGTGCCAGCAGCTCCCGATCCTATGGAAACACCATATATTTT
TRBJ2-5 TRBD2 15 - TRBV12-3/TRBV12-4 CASSSGLAFQETQYF TGTGCCAGCAGTTCTGGACTAGCGTTCCAAGAGACCCAGTACTTC
TRBJ1-2 TRBD1 15 many TRBV2 CASSESLGQQVGYTF TGTGCCAGCAGTGAAAGTTTGGGACAGCAAGTCGGCTACACCTTC
TRBJ1-5 - 14 - TRBV29-1 CSVGGGTGGQPQHF -
TRBJ2-3 - 16 - TRBV9 CASSGLKTGQADTQYF TGTGCCAGCAGTGGACTAAAGACAGGGCAGGCAGATACGCAGTATTTT
TRBJ2-7 TRBD1 16 - TRBV2 CASSDGTGLSFYEQYF TGTGCCAGCAGTGATGGGACAGGGTTATCGTTCTACGAGCAGTACTTC
TRBJ1-2 - 12 medium-sized TRBV6-2/TRBV6-3 CASSLSLSSYTF TGTGCCAGCAGCCTCAGCCTCAGCAGCTACACCTTC
TRBJ1-5 TRBD1 14 few TRBV20-1 CSAKDRGLSQPQHF TGCAGTGCTAAAGACAGGGGGCTCAGTCAGCCCCAGCATTTT
TRBJ2-7 - 12 few TRBV14 CASSHVGYEQYF TGTGCCAGCAGCCATGTGGGCTACGAGCAGTACTTC
TRBJ1-2 - 13 - TRBV10-2 CASSPTPISGYTF TGTGCCAGCAGTCCGACCCCTATCTCTGGCTACACCTTC
TRBJ2-2 - 13 - TRBV6-2/TRBV6-3 CASRTTADRELFF TGTGCCAGCAGAACTACAGCGGACAGGGAGCTGTTTTTT
TRBJ1-4 - 13 many TRBV7-2 CASSLSREAKLFF TGTGCCAGCAGCTTAAGTCGGGAGGCCAAACTGTTTTTT
TRBJ1-6 - 16 - TRBV7-9 CASSLGVSSYNSPLHF TGTGCCAGCAGCTTAGGTGTCAGCTCCTATAATTCACCCCTCCACTTT
TRBJ1-1 - 14 - TRBV11-2 CASSLGSPYTEAFF TGTGCCAGCAGCTTAGGCAGTCCCTACACTGAAGCTTTCTTT
TRBJ1-2 - 13 - TRBV29-1 CSVEATEGCGYTF TGCAGCGTTGAAGCCACCGAAGGCTGTGGCTACACCTTC
TRBJ2-1 - 17 - TRBV7-9 CASSLVAQIVGYNEQFF TGTGCCAGCAGCTTAGTCGCGCAGATTGTAGGGTACAATGAGCAGTTCTTC
TRBJ2-2 - 16 few TRBV5-4 CASSALGVITAGELFF TGTGCCAGCAGCGCGCTGGGGGTGATAACGGCCGGGGAGCTGTTTTTT
TRBJ1-2 - 14 - TRBV5-5 CASSLVGGIYGYTF TGTGCCAGCAGCTTGGTGGGCGGAATCTATGGCTACACCTTC
TRBJ2-7 TRBD2 18 - TRBV7-9 CASSLTGLAGVGTYEQYF TGTGCCAGCAGCTTAACGGGACTAGCGGGAGTTGGTACCTACGAGCAGTACTTC
TRBJ1-6 TRBD1 17 - TRBV3-1 CASSQDASRDRVSPLHF TGTGCCAGCAGCCAAGATGCGTCCCGGGACAGGGTTTCACCCCTCCACTTT
TRBJ1-6 - 11 many TRBV19 CASSIERQLHF TGTGCCAGTAGTATAGAACGGCAACTCCACTTT
TRBJ2-7 - 13 - TRBV5-1 CASSEDRAYEQYF TGCGCCAGCAGCGAGGACAGAGCCTACGAGCAGTACTTC
TRBJ1-2 - 14 many TRBV14 CASSQDSCNYGYTF TGTGCCAGCAGCCAAGACAGTTGTAACTATGGCTACACCTTC
TRBJ1-1 - 12 many TRBV25-1 CASRGENTEAFF TGTGCCAGCAGGGGGGAGAACACTGAAGCTTTCTTT
TRBJ2-5 - 14 many TRBV12-3/TRBV12-4 CASSPWVEGETQYF TGTGCCAGCAGTCCTTGGGTAGAGGGAGAGACCCAGTACTTC
TRBJ2-7 - 12 many TRBV6-6 CASRLQDYEQYF TGTGCCAGCAGACTACAGGACTACGAGCAGTACTTC
TRBJ1-1 - 17 - TRBV9 CASSQFSTALMNTEAFF TGTGCCAGCAGCCAATTCTCCACAGCCCTCATGAACACTGAAGCTTTCTTT
TRBJ1-5 - 13 - TRBV7-2 CASSLAAEQPQHF TGTGCCAGCAGCTTAGCGGCAGAACAGCCCCAGCATTTT
TRBJ2-7 TRBD2 15 - TRBV19 CASRSGDGGNYEQYF TGTGCCAGTAGATCCGGGGACGGGGGGAACTACGAGCAGTACTTC
TRBJ1-2 - 12 many TRBV2 CASPGSNYGYTF TGTGCCTCCCCGGGGAGTAACTATGGCTACACCTTC
TRBJ1-2 - 14 many TRBV12-3/TRBV12-4 CASSLGGGNYGYTF TGTGCCAGCAGCTTGGGCGGGGGTAACTATGGCTACACCTTC
TRBJ2-3 - 14 - TRBV7-8 CASSSRLDTDTQYF TGTGCCAGCAGCTCAAGACTGGATACAGATACGCAGTATTTT
TRBJ1-1 - 15 - TRBV4-1 CASSHIGRKESEAFF TGCGCCAGCAGCCACATTGGGAGGAAGGAGTCTGAAGCTTTCTTT
TRBJ2-3 TRBD2 16 - TRBV11-3 CASSLLAGAGTDTQYF TGTGCCAGCAGCTTGCTAGCGGGAGCGGGGACAGATACGCAGTATTTT
TRBJ2-2 - 13 - TRBV2 CASSEWGPGELFF TGTGCCAGCAGTGAGTGGGGACCCGGGGAGCTGTTTTTT
TRBJ1-2 TRBD1 15 once TRBV19 CASSMWTGGIDGYTF TGTGCCAGTAGTATGTGGACAGGGGGCATCGATGGCTACACCTTC